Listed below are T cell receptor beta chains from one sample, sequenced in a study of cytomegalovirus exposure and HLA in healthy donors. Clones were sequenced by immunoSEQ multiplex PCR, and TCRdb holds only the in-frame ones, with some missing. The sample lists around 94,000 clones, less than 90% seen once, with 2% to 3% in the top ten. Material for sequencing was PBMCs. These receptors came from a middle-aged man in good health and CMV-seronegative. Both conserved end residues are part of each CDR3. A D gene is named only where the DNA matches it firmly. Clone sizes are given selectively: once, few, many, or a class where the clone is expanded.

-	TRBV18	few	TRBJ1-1	TGTGCCAGCTCACTCGGCACAGGGCCGGTTGAAGCTTTCTTT	CASSLGTGPVEAFF
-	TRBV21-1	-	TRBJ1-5	TGTGCCAGCAGCCAATGGCAGGGGGGCAATCAGCCCCAGCATTTT	CASSQWQGGNQPQHF
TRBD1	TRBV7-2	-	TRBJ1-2	TGTGCCAGCAGCTTTCAGGGACAGGTAGTGCGCTACACCTTC	CASSFQGQVVRYTF
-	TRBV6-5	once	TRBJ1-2	TGTGCCAGCAGTTACTCGAACAGTTATGGCTACACCTTC	CASSYSNSYGYTF
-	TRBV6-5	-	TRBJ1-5	TGTGCCACCAGCCCCTCACAGTTGGGTGATCAGCCCCAGCATTTT	CATSPSQLGDQPQHF
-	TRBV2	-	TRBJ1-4	TGTGCCAGCAGCGTGAGGAGGCTAACAACTAATGAAAAACTGTTTTTT	CASSVRRLTTNEKLFF
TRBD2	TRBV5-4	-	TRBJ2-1	TGTGCCAGCAGCTTGGTTTTAGCGGGACTAGCAATTGAGCAGTTCTTC	CASSLVLAGLAIEQFF
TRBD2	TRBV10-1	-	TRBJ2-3	TGCGCCAGCAGTGATAGGGGACTAGCCATCAGCACAGATACGCAGTATTTT	CASSDRGLAISTDTQYF
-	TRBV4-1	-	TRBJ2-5	TGCGCCAGCAGCCAAGAACCCGCTGAGCAGTACTTC	CASSQEPAEQYF
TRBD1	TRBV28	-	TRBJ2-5	TGTGCCAGCAACAACCCGGGACAGGGGGTCGGAGAGACCCAGTACTTC	CASNNPGQGVGETQYF
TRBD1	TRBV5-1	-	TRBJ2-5	TGCGCCAGCAGCTTTCGACAGGGGATCCGAGAGACCCAGTACTTC	CASSFRQGIRETQYF
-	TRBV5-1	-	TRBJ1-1	TGCGCCAGCATGACAGAGCCGAACACTGAAGCTTTCTTT	CASMTEPNTEAFF
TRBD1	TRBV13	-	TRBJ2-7	TGTGCCAGCAGCTCCCCGGACAGGGGGCGCGTTTACGAGCAGTACTTC	CASSSPDRGRVYEQYF
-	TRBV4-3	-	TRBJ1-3	TGCGCCAGCAGCTCACAGGGTTCCTCTGGAAACACCATATATTTT	CASSSQGSSGNTIYF
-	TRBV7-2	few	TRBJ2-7	TGTGCCAGCAGCTTCCGTACCTACGAGCAGTACTTC	CASSFRTYEQYF
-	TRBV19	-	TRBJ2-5	TGTGCCAGTAGCGGGTACCAAGAGACCCAGTACTTC	CASSGYQETQYF
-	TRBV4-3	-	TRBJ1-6	TGCGCCAGCAGCCAAGATGTAGGGCAGGGTTTTAGTCATAACGGATCACCCCTCCACTTT	CASSQDVGQGFSHNGSPLHF
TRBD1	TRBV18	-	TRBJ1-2	TGTGCCAGCTCACCTCGGACAGGGGCCGGCCTTAACTATGGCTACACCTTC	CASSPRTGAGLNYGYTF
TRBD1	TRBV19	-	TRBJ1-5	TGTGCCAGTAGTATAGTCTACCTACAGGGGGCCCTCGGGCAGCCCCAGCATTTT	CASSIVYLQGALGQPQHF
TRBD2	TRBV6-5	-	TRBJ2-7	TGTGCCAGCAGTCTTGTAGCGGGGGGGACCTACGAGCAGTACTTC	CASSLVAGGTYEQYF
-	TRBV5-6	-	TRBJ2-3	TGTGCCAGCAGCTTAGTACAGACACGATTCACAGATACGCAGTATTTT	CASSLVQTRFTDTQYF
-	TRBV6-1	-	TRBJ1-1	TGTGCCAGCAGTGAAGCGCTTCGTGGGGGCGCGGCTTTCTTT	CASSEALRGGAAFF
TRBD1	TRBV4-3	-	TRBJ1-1	TGCGCCAGCAGCCAAGTCTGGAGGGTACAGGGGGCCACTGAAGCTTTCTTT	CASSQVWRVQGATEAFF
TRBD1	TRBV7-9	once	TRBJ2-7	TGTGCCAGCGGGACAGGGGGCAACTACGAGCAGTACTTC	CASGTGGNYEQYF
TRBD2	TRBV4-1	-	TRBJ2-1	TGCGCCAGCAGCCAAGGTCCCTCGGGAGGCGAGCAGTTCTTC	CASSQGPSGGEQFF
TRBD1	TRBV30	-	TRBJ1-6	TGTGCCTGGAACAGAGGACAGGGGTGGATGCCCCTCCACTTT	CAWNRGQGWMPLHF
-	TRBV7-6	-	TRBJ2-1	TGTGCCAGCAGCTTAGGGGCAGGGGACAATGAGCAGTTCTTC	CASSLGAGDNEQFF
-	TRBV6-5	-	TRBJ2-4	TGTGCCACCGTACAGGCCCTTGGAGCCAAAAACATTCAGTACTTC	CATVQALGAKNIQYF
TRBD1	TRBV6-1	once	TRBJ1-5	TGTGCCAGCAGCCTCGACAGGGGCAATCAGCCCCAGCATTTT	CASSLDRGNQPQHF
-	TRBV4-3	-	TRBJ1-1	TGCGCCAGCAGCCAAGATATAGCCTCGTCGGGATTGCTAGGGAACACTGAAGCTTTCTTT	CASSQDIASSGLLGNTEAFF
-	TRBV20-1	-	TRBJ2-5	TGCAGTAAACTTGGGGAGGAGACCCAGTACTTC	CSKLGEETQYF
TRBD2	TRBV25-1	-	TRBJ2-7	TGTGCCAGCAGTGATCCTCGATTGGGGGCGGGAGGCGAGCAGTACTTC	CASSDPRLGAGGEQYF
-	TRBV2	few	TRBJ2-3	TGTGCCAGCAGCACAAACAGAGATACGCAGTATTTT	CASSTNRDTQYF
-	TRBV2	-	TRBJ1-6	TGTGCCAGCAGTGAAACCAGGGCCCCAGGATCACCCCTCCACTTT	CASSETRAPGSPLHF
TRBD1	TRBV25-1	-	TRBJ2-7	TGTGCCAGCAGTGAATATCTCGTGGGACAGGGCTCCTACGAGCAGTACTTC	CASSEYLVGQGSYEQYF
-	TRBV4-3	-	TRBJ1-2	TGCGCCAGCAGCCAAGATCGGGGAGCTAACTATGGCTACACCTTC	CASSQDRGANYGYTF
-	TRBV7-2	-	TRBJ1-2	TGTGCCAGCAGCTTAAAACCGGGAAACTATGGCTACACCTTC	CASSLKPGNYGYTF
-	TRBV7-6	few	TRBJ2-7	TGTGCCAGCAGCTTAGTAGGGGGTTTTTCCTACGAGCAGTACTTC	CASSLVGGFSYEQYF
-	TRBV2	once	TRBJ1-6	TGTGCCAGCAGTGGTGGACTGGGGTCCTATAATTCACCCCTCCACTTT	CASSGGLGSYNSPLHF
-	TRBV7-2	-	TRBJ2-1	TGTGCCAGCAGCTCTTCCCGGGGTCTGAATTCCCCCACGTTCTTC	CASSSSRGLNSPTFF
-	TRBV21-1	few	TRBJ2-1	TGTGCCAGCAGCAAAGAGTGCGCGGGGGGCCCCACCCCGTGTGATGAGCAGTTCTTC	CASSKECAGGPTPCDEQFF
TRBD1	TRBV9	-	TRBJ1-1	TGTGCCAGCAGCCTAACTACGGGGACAGGGAACACTGAAGCTTTCTTT	CASSLTTGTGNTEAFF
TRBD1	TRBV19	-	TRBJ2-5	TGTGCCAGTAGTCTAGGGACAGGGGCCCAAGAGACCCAGTACTTC	CASSLGTGAQETQYF
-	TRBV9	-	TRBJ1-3	TGTGCCAGCAGCGTCAATCGAAACACCATATATTTT	CASSVNRNTIYF
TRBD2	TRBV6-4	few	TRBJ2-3	TGTGCCAGCAGTGAGCGGGGGGCCACAGATACGCAGTATTTT	CASSERGATDTQYF
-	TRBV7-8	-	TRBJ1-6	TGTGCCAGCAGCTTTGGGGCTTTGGGATCACCCCTCCACTTT	CASSFGALGSPLHF
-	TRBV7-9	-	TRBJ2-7	TGTGCCAGCAGCGGAAGATACACACAGGGGACTTCCTACGAGCAGTACTTC	CASSGRYTQGTSYEQYF
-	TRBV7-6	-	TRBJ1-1	TGTGCCAGCAGCCTATTACAGGGCGTGAACACTGAAGCTTTCTTT	CASSLLQGVNTEAFF